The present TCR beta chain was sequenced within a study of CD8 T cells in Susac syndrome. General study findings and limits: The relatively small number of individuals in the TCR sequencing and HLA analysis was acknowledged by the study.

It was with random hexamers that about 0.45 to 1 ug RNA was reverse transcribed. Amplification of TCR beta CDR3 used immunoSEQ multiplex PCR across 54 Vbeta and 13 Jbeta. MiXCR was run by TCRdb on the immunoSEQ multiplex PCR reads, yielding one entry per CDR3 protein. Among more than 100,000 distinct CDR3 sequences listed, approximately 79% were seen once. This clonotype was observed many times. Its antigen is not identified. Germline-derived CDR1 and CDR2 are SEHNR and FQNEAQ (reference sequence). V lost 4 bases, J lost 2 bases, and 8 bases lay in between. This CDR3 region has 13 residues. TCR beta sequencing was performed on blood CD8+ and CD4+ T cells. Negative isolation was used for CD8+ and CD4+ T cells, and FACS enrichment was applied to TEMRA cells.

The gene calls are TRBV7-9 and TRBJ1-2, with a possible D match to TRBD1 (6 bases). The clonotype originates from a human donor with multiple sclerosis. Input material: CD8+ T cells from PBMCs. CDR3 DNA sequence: TGTGCCAGCAGCTGGGACAACAACTATGGCTACACCTTC. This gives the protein CASSWDNNYGYTF.